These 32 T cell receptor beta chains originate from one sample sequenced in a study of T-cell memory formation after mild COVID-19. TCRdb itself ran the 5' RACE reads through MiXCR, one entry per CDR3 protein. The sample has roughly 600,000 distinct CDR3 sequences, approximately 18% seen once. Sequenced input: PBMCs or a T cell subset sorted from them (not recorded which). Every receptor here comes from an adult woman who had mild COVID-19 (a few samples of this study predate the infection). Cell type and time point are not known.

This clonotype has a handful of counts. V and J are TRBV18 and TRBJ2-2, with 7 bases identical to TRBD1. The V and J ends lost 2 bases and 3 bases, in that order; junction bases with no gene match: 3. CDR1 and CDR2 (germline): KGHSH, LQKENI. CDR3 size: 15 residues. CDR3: CASSPADRYTGELFF. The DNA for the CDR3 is TGTGCCAGCTCACCAGCGGACAGGTACACCGGGGAGCTGTTTTTT.

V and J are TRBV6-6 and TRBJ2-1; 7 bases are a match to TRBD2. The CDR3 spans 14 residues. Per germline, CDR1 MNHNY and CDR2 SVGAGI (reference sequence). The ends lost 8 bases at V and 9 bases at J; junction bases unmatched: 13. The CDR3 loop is CASLYSGGSREQFF. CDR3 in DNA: TGTGCCAGCTTATATTCCGGGGGGTCACGTGAGCAGTTCTTC.

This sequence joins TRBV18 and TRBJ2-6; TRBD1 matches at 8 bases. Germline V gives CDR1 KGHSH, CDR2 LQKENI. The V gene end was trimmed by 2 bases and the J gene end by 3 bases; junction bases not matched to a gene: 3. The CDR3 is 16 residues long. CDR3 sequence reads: CASSPTGGYGANVLTF. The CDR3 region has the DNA TGTGCCAGCTCACCAACAGGGGGTTATGGGGCCAACGTCCTGACTTTC. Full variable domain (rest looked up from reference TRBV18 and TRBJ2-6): NAGVMQNPRHLVRRRGQEARLRCSPMKGHSHVYWYRQLPEEGLKFMVYLQKENIIDESGMPKERFSAEFPKEGPSILRIQQVVRGDSAAYFCASSPTGGYGANVLTFGAGSRLTVL.

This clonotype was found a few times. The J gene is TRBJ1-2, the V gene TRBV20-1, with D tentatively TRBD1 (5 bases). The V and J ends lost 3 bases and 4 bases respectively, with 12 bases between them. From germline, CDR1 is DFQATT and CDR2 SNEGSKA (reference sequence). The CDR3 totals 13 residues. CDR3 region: CSASPRDPYGYTF. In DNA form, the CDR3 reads TGCAGTGCTAGCCCCAGGGATCCCTATGGCTACACCTTC.

This CDR3 reads CASSETGTSTYEQYF. The CDR3 nucleotides are TGTGCCAGCAGTGAAACCGGGACTAGTACCTACGAGCAGTACTTC. The gene calls are TRBV2 and TRBJ2-7; 8 bases agree with TRBD2. There are 15 residues in the CDR3. Trimming cost V 2 bases and J 2 bases; bases outside gene matches: 5. CDR1 and CDR2 from the germline V gene are SNHLY and FYNNEI.

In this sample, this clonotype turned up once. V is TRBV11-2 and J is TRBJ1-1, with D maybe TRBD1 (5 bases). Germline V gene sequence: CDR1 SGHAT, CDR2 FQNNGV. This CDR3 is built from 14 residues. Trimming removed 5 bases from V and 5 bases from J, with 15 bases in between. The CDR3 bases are TGTGCCAGCAGCCGGAGTGGGGGTGAGACTGAAGCTTTCTTT. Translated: CASSRSGGETEAFF.

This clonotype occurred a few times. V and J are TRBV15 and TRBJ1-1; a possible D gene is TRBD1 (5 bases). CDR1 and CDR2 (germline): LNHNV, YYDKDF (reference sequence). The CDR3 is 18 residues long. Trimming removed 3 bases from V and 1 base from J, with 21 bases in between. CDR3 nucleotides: TGTGCCACCAGCAGCGCTACCAAGGGGCTCCCGCGGAACACTGAAGCTTTCTTT. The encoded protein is CATSSATKGLPRNTEAFF.

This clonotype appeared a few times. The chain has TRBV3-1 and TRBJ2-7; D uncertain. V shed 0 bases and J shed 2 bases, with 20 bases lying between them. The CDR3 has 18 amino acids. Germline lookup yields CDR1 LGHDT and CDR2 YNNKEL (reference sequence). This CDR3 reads CASSQEIIGSGLPYEQYF. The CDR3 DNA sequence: TGTGCCAGCAGCCAAGAAATAATCGGGTCGGGCTTGCCCTACGAGCAGTACTTC.

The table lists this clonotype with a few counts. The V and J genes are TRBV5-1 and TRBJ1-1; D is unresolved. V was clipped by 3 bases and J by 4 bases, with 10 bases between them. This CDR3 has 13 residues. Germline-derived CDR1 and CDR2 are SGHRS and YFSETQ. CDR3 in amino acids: CASSWEIGTEAFF. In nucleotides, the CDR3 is TGCGCCAGCAGCTGGGAGATCGGCACTGAAGCTTTCTTT.

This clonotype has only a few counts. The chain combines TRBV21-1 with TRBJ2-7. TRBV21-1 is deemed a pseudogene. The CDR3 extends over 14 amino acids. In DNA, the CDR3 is TGTGCCAGCAGCAAAAAAGGGTCCTCCTACGAGCAGTACTTC. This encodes CASSKKGSSYEQYF.

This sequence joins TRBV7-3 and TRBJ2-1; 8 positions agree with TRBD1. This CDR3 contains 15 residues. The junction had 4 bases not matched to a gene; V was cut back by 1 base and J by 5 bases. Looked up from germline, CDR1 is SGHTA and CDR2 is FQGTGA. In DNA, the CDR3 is TGTGCCAGCAGCTTAAGACAGGGGCTGGACAATGAGCAGTTCTTC. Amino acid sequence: CASSLRQGLDNEQFF.

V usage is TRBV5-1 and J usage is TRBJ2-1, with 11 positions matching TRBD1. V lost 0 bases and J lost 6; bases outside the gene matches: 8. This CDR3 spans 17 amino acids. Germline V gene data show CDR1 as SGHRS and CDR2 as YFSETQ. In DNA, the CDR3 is TGCGCCAGCAGCTTGGCCCCAGGACAGGGGGCCTTCAATGAGCAGTTCTTC. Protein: CASSLAPGQGAFNEQFF. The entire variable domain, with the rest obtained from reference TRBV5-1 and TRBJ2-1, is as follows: KAGVTQTPRYLIKTRGQQVTLSCSPISGHRSVSWYQQTPGQGLQFLFEYFSETQRNKGNFPGRFSGRQFSNSRSEMNVSTLELGDSALYLCASSLAPGQGAFNEQFFGPGTRLTVL.

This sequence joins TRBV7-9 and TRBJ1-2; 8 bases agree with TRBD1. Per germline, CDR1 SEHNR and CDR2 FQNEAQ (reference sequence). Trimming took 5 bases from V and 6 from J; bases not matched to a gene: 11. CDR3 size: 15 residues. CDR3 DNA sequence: TGTGCCAGCAGCATGTCGACAGGGGTGGTGAATGGCTACACCTTC. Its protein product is CASSMSTGVVNGYTF. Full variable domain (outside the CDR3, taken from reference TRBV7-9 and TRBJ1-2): DTGVSQNPRHKITKRGQNVTFRCDPISEHNRLYWYRQTLGQGPEFLTYFQNEAQLEKSRLLSDRFSAERPKGSFSTLEIQRTEQGDSAMYLCASSMSTGVVNGYTFGSGTRLTVV.

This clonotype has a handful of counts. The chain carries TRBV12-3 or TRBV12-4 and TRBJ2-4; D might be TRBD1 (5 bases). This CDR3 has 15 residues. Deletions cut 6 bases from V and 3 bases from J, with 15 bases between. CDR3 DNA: TGTGCCAGCAGCCCTAGGGGCCTGGGCAAAAACATTCAGTACTTC. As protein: CASSPRGLGKNIQYF.

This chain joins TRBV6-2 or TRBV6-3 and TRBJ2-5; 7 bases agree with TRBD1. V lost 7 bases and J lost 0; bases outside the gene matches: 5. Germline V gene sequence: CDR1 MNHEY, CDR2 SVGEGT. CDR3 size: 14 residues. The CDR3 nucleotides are TGTGCCAGCACCCTGACAGGGCACCAAGAGACCCAGTACTTC. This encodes CASTLTGHQETQYF.

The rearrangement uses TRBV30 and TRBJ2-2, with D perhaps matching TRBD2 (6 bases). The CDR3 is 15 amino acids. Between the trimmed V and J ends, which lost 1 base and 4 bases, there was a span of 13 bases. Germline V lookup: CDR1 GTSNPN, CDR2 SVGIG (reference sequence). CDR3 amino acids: CAWSASLASTGELFF. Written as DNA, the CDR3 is TGTGCCTGGAGTGCCAGTCTAGCGAGCACCGGGGAGCTGTTTTTT.

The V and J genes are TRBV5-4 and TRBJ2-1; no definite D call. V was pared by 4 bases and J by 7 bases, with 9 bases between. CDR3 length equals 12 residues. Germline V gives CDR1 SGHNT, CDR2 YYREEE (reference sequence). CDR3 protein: CASSHEENEQFF. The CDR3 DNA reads TGTGCCAGCAGCCACGAGGAGAATGAGCAGTTCTTC.

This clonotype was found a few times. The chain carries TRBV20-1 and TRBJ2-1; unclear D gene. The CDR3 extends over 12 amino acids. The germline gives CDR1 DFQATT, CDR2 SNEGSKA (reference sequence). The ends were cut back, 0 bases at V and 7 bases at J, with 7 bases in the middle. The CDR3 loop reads CSARDLENEQFF. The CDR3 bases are TGCAGTGCTAGAGATCTAGAAAATGAGCAGTTCTTC.

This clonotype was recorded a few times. The CDR3 nucleotides are TGTGCCAGCAGCACGAGTCAACCCGGGGATACTCCCTACAATGAGCAGTTCTTC. Protein sequence: CASSTSQPGDTPYNEQFF. The chain joins TRBV7-6 to TRBJ2-1; D perhaps matches TRBD2 (5 bases). CDR3 length: 18 residues. Trimming took off 5 bases at V and 2 bases at J, with 22 bases between the two ends. CDR1 SGHVS and CDR2 FNYEAQ come from the germline V gene.

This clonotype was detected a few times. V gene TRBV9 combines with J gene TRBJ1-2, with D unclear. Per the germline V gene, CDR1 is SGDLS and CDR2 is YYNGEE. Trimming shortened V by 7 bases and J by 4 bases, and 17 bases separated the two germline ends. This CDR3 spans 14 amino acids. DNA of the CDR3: TGTGCCAGCCCGACGTACGGGGAGAGCTATGGCTACACCTTC. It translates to CASPTYGESYGYTF. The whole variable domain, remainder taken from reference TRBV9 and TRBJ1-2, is DSGVTQTPKHLITATGQRVTLRCSPRSGDLSVYWYQQSLDQGLQFLIQYYNGEERAKGNILERFSAQQFPDLHSELNLSSLELGDSALYFCASPTYGESYGYTFGSGTRLTVV.

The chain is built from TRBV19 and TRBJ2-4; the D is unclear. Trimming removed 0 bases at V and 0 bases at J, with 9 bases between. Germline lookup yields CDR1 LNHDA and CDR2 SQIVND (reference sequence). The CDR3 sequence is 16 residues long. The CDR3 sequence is CASSIEGWAAKNIQYF. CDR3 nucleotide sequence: TGTGCCAGTAGTATAGAAGGTTGGGCAGCCAAAAACATTCAGTACTTC.

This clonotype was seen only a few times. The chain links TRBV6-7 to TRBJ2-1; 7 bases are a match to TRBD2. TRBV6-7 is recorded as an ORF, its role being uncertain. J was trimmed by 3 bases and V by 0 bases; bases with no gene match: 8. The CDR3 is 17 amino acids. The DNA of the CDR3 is TGTGCCAGCAGTTACTCGAGCTCAGCGGGGAGCTACAATGAGCAGTTCTTC. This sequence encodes CASSYSSSAGSYNEQFF.

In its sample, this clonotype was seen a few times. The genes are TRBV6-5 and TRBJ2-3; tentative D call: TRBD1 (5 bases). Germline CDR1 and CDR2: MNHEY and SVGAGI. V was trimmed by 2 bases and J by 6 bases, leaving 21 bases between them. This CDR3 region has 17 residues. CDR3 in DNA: TGTGCCAGCAGTTACGCGCAGGGTAGTAGGGCAAAGGATACGCAGTATTTT. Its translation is CASSYAQGSRAKDTQYF.

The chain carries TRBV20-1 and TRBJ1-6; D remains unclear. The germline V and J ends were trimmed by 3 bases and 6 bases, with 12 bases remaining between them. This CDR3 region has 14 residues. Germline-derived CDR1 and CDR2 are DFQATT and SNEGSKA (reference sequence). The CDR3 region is CSASTGSGNSPLHF. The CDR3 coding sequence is TGCAGTGCTAGTACGGGATCTGGTAATTCACCCCTCCACTTT.

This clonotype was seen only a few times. The CDR3 DNA reads TGTGCCAGCAGCGTAGCCCCCAGACGGTCACCCCTCCACTTT. Protein: CASSVAPRRSPLHF. The chain is built from TRBV9 and TRBJ1-6, with unresolved D. Germline V gene data show CDR1 as SGDLS and CDR2 as YYNGEE. Trimming pared 0 bases from V and 10 bases from J, leaving 11 bases between. This CDR3 contains 14 residues.

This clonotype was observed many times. The CDR3 DNA is TGCGCCAGCAGCTTGGACACGACCTACGAGCAGTACTTC. The encoded protein is CASSLDTTYEQYF. The chain recombines TRBV5-1 with TRBJ2-7; D ambiguous. V shed 0 bases and J shed 2 bases, with 6 bases lying between them. Looked up from germline, CDR1 is SGHRS and CDR2 is YFSETQ. The CDR3 consists of 13 residues.

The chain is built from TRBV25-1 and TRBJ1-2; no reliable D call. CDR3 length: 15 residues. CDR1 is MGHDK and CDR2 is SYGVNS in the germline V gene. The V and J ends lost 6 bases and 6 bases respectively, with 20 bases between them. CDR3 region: CASRPTSSDVDGYTF. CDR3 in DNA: TGTGCCAGCAGGCCCACAAGTTCGGACGTGGATGGCTACACCTTC.

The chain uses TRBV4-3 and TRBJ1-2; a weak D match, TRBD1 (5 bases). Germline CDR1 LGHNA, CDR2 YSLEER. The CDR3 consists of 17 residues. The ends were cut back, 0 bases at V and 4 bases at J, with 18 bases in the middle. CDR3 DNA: TGCGCCAGCAGCCAAGAACCCAGGGAGGAGGGCCTCTATGGCTACACCTTC. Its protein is CASSQEPREEGLYGYTF.

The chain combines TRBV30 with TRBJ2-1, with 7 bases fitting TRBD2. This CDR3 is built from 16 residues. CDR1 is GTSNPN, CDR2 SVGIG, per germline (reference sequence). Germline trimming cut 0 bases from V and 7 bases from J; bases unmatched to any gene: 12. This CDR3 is CAWSVGAWAGVNEQFF. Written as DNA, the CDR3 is TGTGCCTGGAGTGTAGGTGCATGGGCGGGAGTGAATGAGCAGTTCTTC.

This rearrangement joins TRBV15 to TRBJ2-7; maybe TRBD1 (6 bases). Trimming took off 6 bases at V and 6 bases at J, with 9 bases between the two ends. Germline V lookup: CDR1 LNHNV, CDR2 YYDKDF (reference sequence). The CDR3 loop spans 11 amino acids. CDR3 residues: CATSTGLEQYF. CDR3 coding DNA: TGTGCCACCAGTACAGGGCTCGAGCAGTACTTC.

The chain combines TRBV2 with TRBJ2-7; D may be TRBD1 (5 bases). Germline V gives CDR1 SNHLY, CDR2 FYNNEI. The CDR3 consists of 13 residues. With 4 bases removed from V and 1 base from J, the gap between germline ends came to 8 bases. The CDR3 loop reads CASSGQISYEQYF. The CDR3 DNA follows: TGTGCCAGCAGTGGACAGATATCCTACGAGCAGTACTTC.

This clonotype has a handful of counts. This CDR3 is CASGELSGELFF. The CDR3 region has the DNA TGCGCCAGCGGCGAGCTTAGCGGGGAGCTGTTTTTT. This chain connects TRBV5-1 to TRBJ2-2; D not resolved. Between the trimmed V and J ends, which lost 7 bases and 7 bases, there was a span of 11 bases. The CDR3 covers 12 residues. Germline V CDR1 and CDR2: SGHRS, YFSETQ.